Presented here are 29 T cell receptor beta chains from one specimen sequenced in a study of memory CD4+ T cells and cytomegalovirus serostatus. Sequenced by immunoSEQ multiplex PCR; TCRdb stores in-frame clones only, minus some. This table holds under 80,000 clones, roughly 78% found once. Single viable CD3+CD4+CD8-CD45RO+ cells were sorted as the memory CD4+ T cells. The specimen was memory CD4+ T cells from blood. The receptors derive from an adult in good health and CMV-seropositive.

V usage is TRBV6-1 and J usage is TRBJ2-7; 7 positions match TRBD2. CDR1 MNHNS and CDR2 SASEGT come from the germline V gene. The CDR3 spans 14 residues. V was clipped by 7 bases and J by 7 bases; unmatched bases: 13. This CDR3 reads CASIGGDGRGEQYF. The DNA of the CDR3 is TGTGCCAGCATTGGGGGGGACGGCCGTGGGGAGCAGTACTTC.

In its sample, this clone was seen a few times. The chain recombines TRBV2 with TRBJ2-5; D is perhaps TRBD1 (6 bases). CDR1 and CDR2 (germline): SNHLY, FYNNEI. Trimming removed 6 bases from V and 5 bases from J, with 19 bases in between. This CDR3 has 15 amino acids. In nucleotides, the CDR3 is TGTGCCAGCAGAAGTCCAGGGGTCGCTGGGGAGACCCAGTACTTC. It translates to CASRSPGVAGETQYF.

By share of the sample, this clone is medium-sized. The V and J genes are TRBV30 and TRBJ1-1; D not resolved. The CDR3 extends over 12 amino acids. The V end was cut by 0 bases, the J end by 10 bases, with 12 bases between. Germline CDR1 and CDR2: GTSNPN and SVGIG (reference sequence). Written as DNA, the CDR3 is TGTGCCTGGAGTGTAGGCGTGTGGGGAGCTTTCTTT. The encoded protein is CAWSVGVWGAFF.

The chain joins TRBV10-3 to TRBJ2-3; D is unresolved. This CDR3 is built from 13 residues. Trimming took off 6 bases at V and 0 bases at J, with 7 bases between the two ends. In germline, CDR1 is ENHRY, CDR2 SYGVKD. The DNA of the CDR3 is TGTGCCATCAGGGAAATTAGCACAGATACGCAGTATTTT. This gives the protein CAIREISTDTQYF.

V and J are TRBV7-9 and TRBJ1-1; weak D call: TRBD1 (5 bases). This CDR3 has 14 amino acids. Per germline, CDR1 SEHNR and CDR2 FQNEAQ (reference sequence). V lost 3 bases to trimming and J lost 6 bases, with 14 bases between them. The CDR3 DNA follows: TGTGCCAGCAGCTTTAGCAGTCTCAGGGCTGAAGCTTTCTTT. Translated: CASSFSSLRAEAFF.

The chain combines TRBV5-4 with TRBJ2-3; tentatively, D is TRBD2 (5 bases). The CDR3 is made up of 12 amino acids. Trimming left V 4 bases short and J 6 bases short, with 9 bases between. Looked up from germline, CDR1 is SGHNT and CDR2 is YYREEE (reference sequence). The CDR3 DNA follows: TGTGCCAGCAGCCGGGATGGGGATACGCAGTATTTT. Protein product: CASSRDGDTQYF.

The chain employs TRBV5-1 and TRBJ1-4; D uncertain. Germline CDR1 is SGHRS and CDR2 is YFSETQ. Deletions cut 4 bases from V and 0 bases from J, with 13 bases between. The CDR3 has 16 residues. CDR3 nucleotide sequence: TGCGCCAGCAGCGAGAACTCAGGTTCAACTAATGAAAAACTGTTTTTT. It specifies CASSENSGSTNEKLFF.

The chain has TRBV4-3 and TRBJ1-1; D uncertain. V lost 0 bases and J lost 2, with 7 bases in between. The length of the CDR3 is 14 residues. CDR1 LGHNA and CDR2 YSLEER come from the germline V gene. DNA of the CDR3: TGCGCCAGCAGCCAAGATGCAGGTAACACTGAAGCTTTCTTT. This codes for CASSQDAGNTEAFF.

The chain links TRBV19 to TRBJ1-4, with D possibly matching TRBD1 (6 bases). The germline V gene has CDR1 LNHDA and CDR2 SQIVND (reference sequence). With 7 bases removed from V and 8 bases from J, the gap between germline ends came to 17 bases. This CDR3 region has 14 residues. CDR3 sequence reads: CASTTIGGQEKLFF. The CDR3 DNA reads as TGTGCCAGTACCACTATCGGGGGGCAAGAAAAACTGTTTTTT.

V is TRBV6-5 and J is TRBJ2-2; D perhaps matches TRBD1 (6 bases). The V gene's germline CDR1 is MNHEY and CDR2 SVGAGI. The CDR3 covers 12 residues. The germline V and J ends were trimmed by 2 bases and 8 bases, with 6 bases remaining between them. The CDR3 loop reads CASSYGQGELFF. CDR3 bases: TGTGCCAGCAGTTACGGACAGGGGGAGCTGTTTTTT.

As concerns this clone: The same CDR3 also results from other DNA sequences found in this sample. This chain connects TRBV14 to TRBJ1-5, with no clear D. This CDR3 is 13 amino acids long. Germline V lookup: CDR1 SGHDN, CDR2 FVKESK. Trimming took 0 bases from V and 3 from J, leaving 3 bases between them. CDR3 bases: TGTGCCAGCAGCCAAGATTCCAATCAGCCCCAGCATTTT. Amino acids: CASSQDSNQPQHF.

This chain uses TRBV30 with TRBJ1-2; D gene ambiguous. The CDR3 spans 11 residues. V was trimmed by 3 bases and J by 8 bases, leaving 10 bases between them. The germline V gene encodes CDR1 GTSNPN and CDR2 SVGIG (reference sequence). This CDR3 reads CAWSRREGYTF. CDR3 DNA sequence: TGTGCCTGGAGCCGGCGAGAGGGCTACACCTTC.

This chain uses TRBV11-2 with TRBJ1-2; unclear D gene. V was trimmed by 1 base and J by 0 bases, leaving 6 bases between them. The CDR3 length is 14 residues. Germline values: CDR1 SGHAT, CDR2 FQNNGV. DNA for the CDR3: TGTGCCAGCAGCTTAGCCGCGGCTAACTATGGCTACACCTTC. Residues: CASSLAAANYGYTF.

In DNA form, the CDR3 reads TGTGCCATCCGGCCGGCGGACAGTTATAGCAATCAGCCCCAGCATTTT. The encoded protein is CAIRPADSYSNQPQHF. This chain connects TRBV2 to TRBJ1-5; TRBD1 is a possible D gene (6 bases). V was clipped by 10 bases and J by 0 bases, with 19 bases between them. This CDR3 region has 16 residues. Germline CDR1 is SNHLY and CDR2 is FYNNEI.

The V and J genes are TRBV4-3 and TRBJ2-6, with D unresolved. CDR3 size: 14 residues. Germline V gene data show CDR1 as LGHNA and CDR2 as YSLEER. V lost 6 bases and J 0 bases, leaving 6 bases between the germline ends. The CDR3 reads CASSQNSGANVLTF. The CDR3 bases are TGCGCCAGCAGTCAAAACTCTGGGGCCAACGTCCTGACTTTC.

The chain combines TRBV4-1 with TRBJ1-2; TRBD1 is a possible D gene (5 bases). The V end lost 5 bases, the J end lost 3 bases, and 16 bases lay between the germline ends. Germline V gene lookup returns CDR1 MGHRA and CDR2 YSYEKL. The CDR3 is made up of 15 amino acids. CDR3 amino acids: CASSNPGTGDYGYTF. CDR3 sequence (DNA): TGCGCCAGCAGCAACCCCGGGACGGGCGACTATGGCTACACCTTC.

A single count supports this clone. The chain employs TRBV10-3 and TRBJ1-2; D is unresolved. CDR1 is ENHRY, CDR2 SYGVKD, per germline. CDR3 length equals 12 residues. V shed 3 bases and J shed 6 bases, with 8 bases lying between them. The CDR3: CAISEPPHGYTF. In DNA form, the CDR3 reads TGTGCCATCAGTGAACCCCCCCATGGCTACACCTTC.

The rearrangement uses TRBV7-2 and TRBJ1-5; perhaps TRBD1 as D (5 bases). The CDR3 extends over 13 amino acids. Trimming took off 1 base at V and 5 bases at J, with 6 bases between the two ends. Germline loops: CDR1 SGHTA, CDR2 FQGNSA. The CDR3 loop reads CASSLEQDQPQHF. The CDR3 region has the DNA TGTGCCAGCAGCTTAGAACAGGATCAGCCCCAGCATTTT. Complete variable domain (other parts from reference TRBV7-2 and TRBJ1-5): GAGVSQSPSNKVTEKGKDVELRCDPISGHTALYWYRQSLGQGLEFLIYFQGNSAPDKSGLPSDRFSAERTGGSVSTLTIQRTQQEDSAVYLCASSLEQDQPQHFGDGTRLSIL.

V and J are TRBV5-4 and TRBJ2-1, with D maybe TRBD2 (7 bases). Trimming took 2 bases from V and 8 from J, leaving 17 bases between them. Germline V gene lookup returns CDR1 SGHNT and CDR2 YYREEE (reference sequence). The CDR3 loop spans 15 amino acids. The CDR3 spells CASSLGGEGPYEQFF. The DNA for the CDR3 is TGTGCCAGCAGCTTAGGGGGGGAGGGCCCATATGAGCAGTTCTTC.

This clone has more than one count but fewer than ten. The chain carries TRBV28 and TRBJ1-5; D is unresolved. Germline V gene data show CDR1 as MDHEN and CDR2 as SYDVKM. The CDR3 runs to 14 residues. Between the trimmed V and J ends, which lost 2 bases and 3 bases, there was a span of 8 bases. Here the CDR3 reads CASSLPGNNQPQHF. CDR3 sequence (DNA): TGTGCCAGCAGTTTACCGGGGAACAATCAGCCCCAGCATTTT.

A single count supports this clone. The chain recombines TRBV13 with TRBJ1-5; D unresolved. V lost 0 bases, J lost 7 bases, and 10 bases lay in between. The CDR3 length is 14 residues. Germline CDR1 is PRHDT and CDR2 is FYEKMQ (reference sequence). The CDR3 protein is CASSLGLSDQPQHF. CDR3 coding DNA: TGTGCCAGCAGCTTAGGGCTATCAGACCAGCCCCAGCATTTT.

This sequence joins TRBV28 and TRBJ1-4; D remains ambiguous. Germline-derived CDR1 and CDR2 are MDHEN and SYDVKM. The V gene lost 6 bases and the J gene lost 8 bases, with 13 bases spanning the gap. The CDR3 runs to 13 residues. The CDR3 DNA reads as TGTGCCAGCAGGCGGAGGGTCCTCGAAAAACTGTTTTTT. It is translated as CASRRRVLEKLFF.

This clone showed up just once. The chain couples TRBV5-6 to TRBJ1-2, with D possibly matching TRBD1 (6 bases). Germline CDR1 reads SGHDT; CDR2 reads YYEEEE. V was shortened by 4 bases and J by 7 bases, with 11 bases between the two germline ends. The CDR3 contains 12 residues. In DNA, the CDR3 is TGTGCCAGCAGCAGGCAGGGGCTTGGCTACACCTTC. The encoded protein is CASSRQGLGYTF.

The chain combines TRBV30 with TRBJ2-1, with 15 bases that match TRBD2. Trimming removed 4 bases from V and 10 bases from J; junction bases left unmatched: 17. Germline CDR1 and CDR2: GTSNPN and SVGIG (reference sequence). CDR3 length: 18 amino acids. In nucleotides, the CDR3 is TGTGCCTGGAATCCGGGACTAGCGGGAGGAGGGCAGTCGGTGGAGCAGTTCTTC. This translates into CAWNPGLAGGGQSVEQFF.

The gene calls are TRBV7-2 and TRBJ1-3; D is perhaps TRBD1 (5 bases). V was shortened by 8 bases and J by 0 bases, with 11 bases between the two germline ends. This CDR3 has 14 residues. Germline-derived CDR1 and CDR2 are SGHTA and FQGNSA. The CDR3 coding sequence is TGTGCCAGCGCCGGGGCCCTCTCTGGAAACACCATATATTTT. Its translation: CASAGALSGNTIYF.

The rearrangement joins TRBV5-5 to TRBJ1-1, with D unresolved. V was clipped by 1 base and J by 3 bases, with 4 bases between them. CDR1 SGHKS and CDR2 YYEKEE come from the germline V gene (reference sequence). CDR3 length: 12 amino acids. CDR3 sequence (DNA): TGTGCCAGCAGCTTGATGGACACTGAAGCTTTCTTT. The encoded protein is CASSLMDTEAFF.

The chain combines TRBV7-8 with TRBJ2-1; TRBD2 might be the D (6 bases). The V end was cut by 5 bases, the J end by 4 bases, with 15 bases between. The CDR3 length is 15 residues. CDR1 SGHVS and CDR2 FQNEAQ come from the germline V gene. The CDR3 spells CASSPRETGYNEQFF. CDR3 nucleotides: TGTGCCAGCAGCCCCCGGGAGACTGGGTACAATGAGCAGTTCTTC.

This clone has just a few counts. The chain carries TRBV10-1 and TRBJ2-3; D is unclear. CDR1 WNHNN and CDR2 SYGVQD come from the germline V gene (reference sequence). Trimming took off 0 bases at V and 5 bases at J, with 6 bases between the two ends. The CDR3 totals 13 residues. CDR3 loop: CASSESVLDTQYF. The CDR3 DNA reads as TGCGCCAGCAGTGAGTCGGTGCTAGATACGCAGTATTTT.

This clone was observed a handful of times. Other DNA sequences in the same sample also yield this CDR3. V and J are TRBV19 and TRBJ1-1, with a possible D match to TRBD1 (5 bases). Germline CDR1 is LNHDA and CDR2 is SQIVND (reference sequence). Trimming took 2 bases from V and 4 from J, leaving 8 bases between them. The CDR3 has 13 amino acids. The CDR3 is CASSIQGSTEAFF. In nucleotides, the CDR3 is TGTGCCAGTAGTATACAGGGTTCCACTGAAGCTTTCTTT.